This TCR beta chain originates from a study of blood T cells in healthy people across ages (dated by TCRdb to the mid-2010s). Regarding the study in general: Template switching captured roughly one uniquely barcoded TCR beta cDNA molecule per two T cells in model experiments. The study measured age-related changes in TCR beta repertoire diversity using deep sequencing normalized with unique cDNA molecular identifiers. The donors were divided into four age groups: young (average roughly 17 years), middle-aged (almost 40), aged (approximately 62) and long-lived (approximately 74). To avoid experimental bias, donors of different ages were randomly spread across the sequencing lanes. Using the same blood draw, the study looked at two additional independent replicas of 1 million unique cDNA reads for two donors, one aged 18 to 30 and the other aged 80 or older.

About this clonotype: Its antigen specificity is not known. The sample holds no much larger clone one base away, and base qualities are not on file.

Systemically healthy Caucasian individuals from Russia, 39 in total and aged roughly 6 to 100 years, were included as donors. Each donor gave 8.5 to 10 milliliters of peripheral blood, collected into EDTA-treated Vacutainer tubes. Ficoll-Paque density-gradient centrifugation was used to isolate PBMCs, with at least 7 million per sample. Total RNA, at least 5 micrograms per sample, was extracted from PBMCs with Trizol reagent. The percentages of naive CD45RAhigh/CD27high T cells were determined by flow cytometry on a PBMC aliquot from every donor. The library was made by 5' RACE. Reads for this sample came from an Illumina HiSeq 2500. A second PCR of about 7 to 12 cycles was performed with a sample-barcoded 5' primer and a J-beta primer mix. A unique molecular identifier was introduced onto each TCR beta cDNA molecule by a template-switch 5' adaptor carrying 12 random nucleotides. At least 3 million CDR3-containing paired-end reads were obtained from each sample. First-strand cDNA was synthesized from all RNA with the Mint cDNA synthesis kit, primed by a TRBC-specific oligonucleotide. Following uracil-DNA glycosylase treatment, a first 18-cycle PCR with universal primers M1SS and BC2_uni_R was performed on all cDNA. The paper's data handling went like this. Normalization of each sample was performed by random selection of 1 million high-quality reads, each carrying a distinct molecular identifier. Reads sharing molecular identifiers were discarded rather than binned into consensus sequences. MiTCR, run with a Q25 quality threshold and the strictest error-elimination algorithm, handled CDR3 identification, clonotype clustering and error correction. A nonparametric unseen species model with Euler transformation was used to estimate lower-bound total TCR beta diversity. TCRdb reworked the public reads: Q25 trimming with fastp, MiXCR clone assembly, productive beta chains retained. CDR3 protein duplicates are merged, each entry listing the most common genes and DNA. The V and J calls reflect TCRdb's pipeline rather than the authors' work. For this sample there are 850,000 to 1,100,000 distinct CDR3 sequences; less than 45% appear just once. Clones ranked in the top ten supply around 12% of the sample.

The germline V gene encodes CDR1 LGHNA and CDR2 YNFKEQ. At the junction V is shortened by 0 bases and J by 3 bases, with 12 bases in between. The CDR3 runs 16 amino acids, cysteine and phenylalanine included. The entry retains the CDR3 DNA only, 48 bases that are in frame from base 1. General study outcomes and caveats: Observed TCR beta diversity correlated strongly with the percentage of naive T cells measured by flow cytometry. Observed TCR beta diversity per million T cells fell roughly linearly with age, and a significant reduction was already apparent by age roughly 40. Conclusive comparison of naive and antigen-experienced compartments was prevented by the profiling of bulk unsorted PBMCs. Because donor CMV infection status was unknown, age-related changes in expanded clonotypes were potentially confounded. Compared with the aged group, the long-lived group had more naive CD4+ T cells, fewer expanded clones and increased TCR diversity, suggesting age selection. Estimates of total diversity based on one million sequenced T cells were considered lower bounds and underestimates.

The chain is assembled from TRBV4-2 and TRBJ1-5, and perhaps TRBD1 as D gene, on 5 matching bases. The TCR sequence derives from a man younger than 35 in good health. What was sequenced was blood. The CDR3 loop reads CASSQEKDMNNQPQHF. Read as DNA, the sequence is TGTGCCAGCAGCCAAGAAAAGGACATGAACAATCAGCCCCAGCATTTT.